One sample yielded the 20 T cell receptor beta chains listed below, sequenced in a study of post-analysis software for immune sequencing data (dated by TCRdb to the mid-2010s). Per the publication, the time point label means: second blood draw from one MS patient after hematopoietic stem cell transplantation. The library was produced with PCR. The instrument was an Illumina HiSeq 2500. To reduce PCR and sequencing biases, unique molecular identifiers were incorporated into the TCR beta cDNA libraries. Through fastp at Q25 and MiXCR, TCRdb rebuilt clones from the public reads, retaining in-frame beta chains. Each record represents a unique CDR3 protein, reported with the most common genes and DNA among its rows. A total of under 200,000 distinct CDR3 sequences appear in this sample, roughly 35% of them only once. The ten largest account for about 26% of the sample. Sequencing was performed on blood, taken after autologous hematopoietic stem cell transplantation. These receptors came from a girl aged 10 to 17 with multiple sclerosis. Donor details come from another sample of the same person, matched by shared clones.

The CDR3 sequence: CASSLGVGKFDNEQFF. CDR3 coding DNA: TGTGCCAGCAGTTTGGGGGTGGGGAAGTTCGACAATGAGCAGTTCTTC. This chain connects TRBV27 to TRBJ2-1, with D perhaps matching TRBD1 or TRBD2 (5 bases each). V was pared by 3 bases and J by 5 bases, with 17 bases between. Germline values: CDR1 MNHEY, CDR2 SMNVEV (reference sequence). This CDR3 contains 16 residues.

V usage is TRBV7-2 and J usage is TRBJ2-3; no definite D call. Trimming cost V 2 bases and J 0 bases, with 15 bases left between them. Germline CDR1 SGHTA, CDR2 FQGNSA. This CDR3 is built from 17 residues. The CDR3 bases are TGTGCCAGCAGCTTAATATTTCGGGCAGCTAGCACAGATACGCAGTATTTT. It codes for CASSLIFRAASTDTQYF.

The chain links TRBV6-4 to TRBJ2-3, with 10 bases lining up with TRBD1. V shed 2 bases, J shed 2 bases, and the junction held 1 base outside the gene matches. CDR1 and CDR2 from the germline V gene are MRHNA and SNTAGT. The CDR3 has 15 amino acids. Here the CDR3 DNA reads TGTGCCAGCAGTGACGGGACAGGGGCCACAGATACGCAGTATTTT. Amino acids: CASSDGTGATDTQYF.

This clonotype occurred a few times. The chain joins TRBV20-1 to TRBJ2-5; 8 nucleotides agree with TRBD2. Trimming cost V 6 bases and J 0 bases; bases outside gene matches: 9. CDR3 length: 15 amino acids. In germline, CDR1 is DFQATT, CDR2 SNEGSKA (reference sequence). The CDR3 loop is CSARTGGQYQETQYF. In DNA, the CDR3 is TGCAGTGCCCGGACGGGGGGGCAGTACCAAGAGACCCAGTACTTC.

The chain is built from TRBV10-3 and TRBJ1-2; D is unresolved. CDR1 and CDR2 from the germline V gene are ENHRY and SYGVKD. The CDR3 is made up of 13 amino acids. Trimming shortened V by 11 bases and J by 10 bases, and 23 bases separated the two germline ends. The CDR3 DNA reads TGTGCCGTCACCGGCGCTGATCAATCCCTCTACACCTTC. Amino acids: CAVTGADQSLYTF.

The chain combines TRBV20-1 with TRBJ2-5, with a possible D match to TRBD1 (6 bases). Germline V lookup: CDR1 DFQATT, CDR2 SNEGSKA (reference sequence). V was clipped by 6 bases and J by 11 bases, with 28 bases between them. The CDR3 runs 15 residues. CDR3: CSAPQGSRALAEQYF. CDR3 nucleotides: TGCAGTGCCCCCCAGGGGTCGCGGGCCTTGGCGGAGCAGTACTTC.

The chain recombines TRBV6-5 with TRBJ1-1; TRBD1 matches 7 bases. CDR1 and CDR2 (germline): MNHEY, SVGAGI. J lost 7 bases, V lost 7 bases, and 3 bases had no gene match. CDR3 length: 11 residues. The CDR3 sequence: CASKQGSEAFF. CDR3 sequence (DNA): TGTGCCAGCAAACAGGGGAGTGAAGCTTTCTTT.

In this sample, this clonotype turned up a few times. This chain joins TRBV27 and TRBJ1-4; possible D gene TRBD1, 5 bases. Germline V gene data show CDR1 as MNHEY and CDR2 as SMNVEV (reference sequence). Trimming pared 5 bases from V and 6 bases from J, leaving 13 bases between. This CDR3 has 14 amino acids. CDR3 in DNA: TGTGCCAGCAGTCCGATCGGGGACTATGAAAAACTGTTTTTT. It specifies CASSPIGDYEKLFF.

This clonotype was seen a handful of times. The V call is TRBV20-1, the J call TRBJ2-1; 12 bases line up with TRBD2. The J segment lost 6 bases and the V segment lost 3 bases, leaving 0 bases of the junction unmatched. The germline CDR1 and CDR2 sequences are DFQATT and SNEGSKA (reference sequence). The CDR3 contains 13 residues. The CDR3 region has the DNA TGCAGTGCTAGGACTAGCGGGAGCAATGAGCAGTTCTTC. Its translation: CSARTSGSNEQFF.

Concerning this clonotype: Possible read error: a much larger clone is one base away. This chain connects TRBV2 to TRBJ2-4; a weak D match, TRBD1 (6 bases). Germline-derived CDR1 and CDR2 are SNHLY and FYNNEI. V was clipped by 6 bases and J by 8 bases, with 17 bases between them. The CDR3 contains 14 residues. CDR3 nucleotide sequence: TGTGCCAGCAGACAAACAGGGATATTGGACATTCAGTACTTC. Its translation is CASRQTGILDIQYF. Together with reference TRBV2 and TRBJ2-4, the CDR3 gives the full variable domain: EPEVTQTPSHQVTQMGQEVILRCVPISNHLYFYWYRQILGQKVEFLVSFYNNEISEKSEIFDDQFSVERPDGSNFTLKIRSTKLEDSAMYFCASRQTGILDIQYFGAGTRLSVL.

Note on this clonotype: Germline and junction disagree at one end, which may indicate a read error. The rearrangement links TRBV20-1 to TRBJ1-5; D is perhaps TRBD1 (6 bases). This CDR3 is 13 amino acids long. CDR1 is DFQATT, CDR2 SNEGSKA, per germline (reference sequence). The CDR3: CSASLGGNQPHHF. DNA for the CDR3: TGCAGTGCTAGTCTCGGGGGCAATCAGCCCCATCATTTT.

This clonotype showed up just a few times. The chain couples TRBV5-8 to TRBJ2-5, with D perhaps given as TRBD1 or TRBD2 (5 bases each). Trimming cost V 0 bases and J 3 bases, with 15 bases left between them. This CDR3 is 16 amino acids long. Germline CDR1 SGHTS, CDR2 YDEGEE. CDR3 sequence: CASSLGGQGAKETQYF. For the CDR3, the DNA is TGTGCCAGCAGCTTGGGAGGGCAGGGCGCTAAAGAGACCCAGTACTTC.

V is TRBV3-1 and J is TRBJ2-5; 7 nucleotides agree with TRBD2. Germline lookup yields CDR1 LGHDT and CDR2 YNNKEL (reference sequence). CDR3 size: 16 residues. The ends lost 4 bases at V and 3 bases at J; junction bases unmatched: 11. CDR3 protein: CASSPGGGAFKETQYF. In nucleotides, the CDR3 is TGTGCCAGCAGCCCCGGGGGAGGGGCTTTTAAAGAGACCCAGTACTTC.

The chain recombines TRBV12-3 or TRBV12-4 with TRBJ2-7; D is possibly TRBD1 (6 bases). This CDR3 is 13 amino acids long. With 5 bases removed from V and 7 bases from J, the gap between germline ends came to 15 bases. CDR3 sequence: CASSPRQAQEQYF. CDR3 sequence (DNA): TGTGCCAGCAGTCCACGACAGGCGCAAGAGCAGTACTTC.

CDR3 sequence (DNA): TGTGCCAGCAGTTTGGGGGAGGTAGGTGAGCAGTTCTTC. Translation: CASSLGEVGEQFF. The rearrangement links TRBV27 to TRBJ2-1, with a weak D call TRBD2 (6 bases). With 3 bases removed from V and 9 bases from J, the gap between germline ends came to 12 bases. The germline gives CDR1 MNHEY, CDR2 SMNVEV (reference sequence). This CDR3 has 13 amino acids.

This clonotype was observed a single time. DNA for the CDR3: TGTGCCAGCAGCTTTGGCTACACCGGGGAGCTGTTTTTT. This encodes CASSFGYTGELFF. This rearrangement joins TRBV7-3 to TRBJ2-2, with no clear D. This CDR3 is built from 13 residues. Germline CDR1 is SGHTA and CDR2 is FQGTGA. The germline V and J ends were trimmed by 3 bases and 3 bases, with 5 bases remaining between them.

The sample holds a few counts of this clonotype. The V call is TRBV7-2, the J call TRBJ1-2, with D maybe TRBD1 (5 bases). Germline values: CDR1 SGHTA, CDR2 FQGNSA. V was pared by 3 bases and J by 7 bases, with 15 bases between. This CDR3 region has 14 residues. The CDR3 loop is CASSLRQGGSGYTF. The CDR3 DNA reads TGTGCCAGCAGCTTGAGGCAGGGAGGATCTGGCTACACCTTC.

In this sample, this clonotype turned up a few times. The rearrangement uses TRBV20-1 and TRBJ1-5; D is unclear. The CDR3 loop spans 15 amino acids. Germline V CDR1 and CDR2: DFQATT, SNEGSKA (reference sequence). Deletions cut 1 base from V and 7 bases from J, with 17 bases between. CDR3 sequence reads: CSARAATPDGQPQHF. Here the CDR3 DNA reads TGCAGTGCTAGAGCGGCGACTCCAGACGGACAGCCCCAGCATTTT.

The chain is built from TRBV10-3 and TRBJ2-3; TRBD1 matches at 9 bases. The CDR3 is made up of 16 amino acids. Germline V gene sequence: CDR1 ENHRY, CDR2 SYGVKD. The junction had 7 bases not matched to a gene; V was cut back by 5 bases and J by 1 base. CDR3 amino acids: CAISPQGARGTDTQYF. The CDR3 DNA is TGTGCCATCAGTCCACAGGGGGCGCGTGGCACAGATACGCAGTATTTT.

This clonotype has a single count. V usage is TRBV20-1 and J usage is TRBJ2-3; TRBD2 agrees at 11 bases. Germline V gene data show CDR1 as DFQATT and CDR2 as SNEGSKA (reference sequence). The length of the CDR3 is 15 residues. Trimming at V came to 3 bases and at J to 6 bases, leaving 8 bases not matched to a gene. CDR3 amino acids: CSARSTSGSLDTQYF. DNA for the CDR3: TGCAGTGCTAGGTCTACTAGCGGGAGTCTGGATACGCAGTATTTT.